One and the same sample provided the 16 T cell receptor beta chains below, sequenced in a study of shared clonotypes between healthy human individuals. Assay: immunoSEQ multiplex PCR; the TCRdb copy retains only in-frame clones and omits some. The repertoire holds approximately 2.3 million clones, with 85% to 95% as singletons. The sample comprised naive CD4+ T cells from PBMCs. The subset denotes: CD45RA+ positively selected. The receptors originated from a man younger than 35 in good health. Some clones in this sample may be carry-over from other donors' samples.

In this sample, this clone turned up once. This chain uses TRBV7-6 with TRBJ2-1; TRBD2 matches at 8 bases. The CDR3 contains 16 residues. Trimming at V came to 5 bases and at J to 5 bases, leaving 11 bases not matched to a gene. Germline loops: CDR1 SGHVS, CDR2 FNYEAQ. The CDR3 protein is CASSTASGGPNNEQFF. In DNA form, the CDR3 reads TGTGCCAGCAGCACTGCCTCGGGGGGGCCGAACAATGAGCAGTTCTTC.

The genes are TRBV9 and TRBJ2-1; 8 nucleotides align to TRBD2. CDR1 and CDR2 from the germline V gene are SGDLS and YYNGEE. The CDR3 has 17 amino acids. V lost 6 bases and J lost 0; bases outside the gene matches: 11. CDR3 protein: CASNNQESGSSYNEQFF. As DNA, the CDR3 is TGTGCCAGCAACAACCAAGAAAGCGGGAGCTCCTACAATGAGCAGTTCTTC.

The CDR3 spells CASSILAEGVREQFF. Written as DNA, the CDR3 is TGTGCCAGTAGTATCCTAGCGGAGGGGGTGAGAGAGCAGTTCTTC. The V call is TRBV19, the J call TRBJ2-1, with D tentatively TRBD2 (7 bases). Germline loops: CDR1 LNHDA, CDR2 SQIVND (reference sequence). This CDR3 comprises 15 residues. V was clipped by 3 bases and J by 10 bases, with 19 bases between them.

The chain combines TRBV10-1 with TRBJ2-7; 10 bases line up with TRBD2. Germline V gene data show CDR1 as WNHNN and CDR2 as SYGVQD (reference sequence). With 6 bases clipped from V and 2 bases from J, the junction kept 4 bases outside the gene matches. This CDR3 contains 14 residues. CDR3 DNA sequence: TGCGCCAGCAGCGATACTAGCGGGGCCTACGAGCAGTACTTC. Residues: CASSDTSGAYEQYF.

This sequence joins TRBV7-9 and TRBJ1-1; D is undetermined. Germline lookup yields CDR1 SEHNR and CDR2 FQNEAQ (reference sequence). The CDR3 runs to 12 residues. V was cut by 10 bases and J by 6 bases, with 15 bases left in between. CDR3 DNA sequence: TGTGCCACCTCGATGTCTATCCCTGAAGCTTTCTTT. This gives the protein CATSMSIPEAFF.

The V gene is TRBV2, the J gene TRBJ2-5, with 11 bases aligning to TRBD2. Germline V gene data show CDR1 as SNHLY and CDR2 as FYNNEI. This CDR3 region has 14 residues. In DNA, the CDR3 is TGTGCTCCGGGCTTGGGACTAGCGGAAGAGACCCAGTACTTC. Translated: CAPGLGLAEETQYF.

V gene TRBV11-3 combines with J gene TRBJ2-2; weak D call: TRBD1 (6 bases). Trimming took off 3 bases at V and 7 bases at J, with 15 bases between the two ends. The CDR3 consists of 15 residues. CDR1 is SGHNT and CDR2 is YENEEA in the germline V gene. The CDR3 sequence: CASSLRQGRVGELFF. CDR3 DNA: TGTGCCAGCAGCTTGAGGCAGGGGAGAGTCGGGGAGCTGTTTTTT.

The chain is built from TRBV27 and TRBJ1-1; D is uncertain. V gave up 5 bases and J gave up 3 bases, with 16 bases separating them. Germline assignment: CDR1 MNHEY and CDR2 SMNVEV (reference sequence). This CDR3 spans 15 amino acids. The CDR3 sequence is CASSPLSLPYTEAFF. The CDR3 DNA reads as TGTGCCAGCAGTCCGCTCTCGTTACCGTACACTGAAGCTTTCTTT.

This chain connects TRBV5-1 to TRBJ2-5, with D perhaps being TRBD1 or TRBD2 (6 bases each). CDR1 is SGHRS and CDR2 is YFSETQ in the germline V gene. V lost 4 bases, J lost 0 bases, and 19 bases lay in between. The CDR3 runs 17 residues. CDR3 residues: CASSPGAGPLYQETQYF. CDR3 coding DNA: TGCGCCAGCAGCCCGGGGGCGGGACCCTTGTACCAAGAGACCCAGTACTTC.

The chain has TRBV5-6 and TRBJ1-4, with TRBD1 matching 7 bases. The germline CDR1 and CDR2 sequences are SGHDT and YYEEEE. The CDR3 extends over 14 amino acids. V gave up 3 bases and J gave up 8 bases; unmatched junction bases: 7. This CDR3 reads CASSSTGVGEKLFF. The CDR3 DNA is TGTGCCAGCAGCTCCACAGGGGTAGGGGAAAAACTGTTTTTT. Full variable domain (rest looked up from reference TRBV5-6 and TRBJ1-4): DAGVTQSPTHLIKTRGQQVTLRCSPKSGHDTVSWYQQALGQGPQFIFQYYEEEERQRGNFPDRFSGHQFPNYSSELNVNALLLGDSALYLCASSSTGVGEKLFFGSGTQLSVL.

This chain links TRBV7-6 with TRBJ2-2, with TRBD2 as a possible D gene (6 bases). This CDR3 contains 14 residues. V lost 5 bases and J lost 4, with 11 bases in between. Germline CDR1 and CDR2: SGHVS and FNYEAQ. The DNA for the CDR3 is TGTGCCAGCAGCGGACCCGGGGGCACCGGGGAGCTGTTTTTT. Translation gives CASSGPGGTGELFF.

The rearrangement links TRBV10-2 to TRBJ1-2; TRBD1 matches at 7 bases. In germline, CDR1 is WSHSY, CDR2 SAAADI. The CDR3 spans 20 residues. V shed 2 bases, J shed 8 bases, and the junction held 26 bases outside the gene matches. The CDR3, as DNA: TGCGCCAGCAGTGAGCGCCAGGTTTCTTGGAATGGGACAGACTATGTCGGCTACACCTTC. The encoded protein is CASSERQVSWNGTDYVGYTF.

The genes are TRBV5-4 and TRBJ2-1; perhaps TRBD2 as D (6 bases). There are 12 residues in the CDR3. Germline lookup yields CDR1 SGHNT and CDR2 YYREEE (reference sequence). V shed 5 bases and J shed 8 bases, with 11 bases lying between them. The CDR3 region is CASRRPGDEQFF. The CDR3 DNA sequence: TGTGCCAGCAGACGGCCGGGGGATGAGCAGTTCTTC.

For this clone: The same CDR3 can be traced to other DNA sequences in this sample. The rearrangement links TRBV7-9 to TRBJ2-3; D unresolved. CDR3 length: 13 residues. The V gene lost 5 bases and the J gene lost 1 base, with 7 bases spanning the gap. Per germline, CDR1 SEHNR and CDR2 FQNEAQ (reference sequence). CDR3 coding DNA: TGTGCCAGCAGCCGGACGGGCACAGATACGCAGTATTTT. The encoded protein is CASSRTGTDTQYF.

CDR3 residues: CASSQDFGLAGGAMAKNIQYF. The CDR3 nucleotides read TGCGCCAGCAGCCAAGATTTTGGGTTGGCGGGAGGTGCCATGGCCAAAAACATTCAGTACTTC. The rearrangement links TRBV4-1 to TRBJ2-4; 8 nucleotides match TRBD2. This CDR3 spans 21 amino acids. After removal of 0 bases from V and 1 base from J, the junction contained 17 bases not matched to a gene. Germline V lookup: CDR1 MGHRA, CDR2 YSYEKL.

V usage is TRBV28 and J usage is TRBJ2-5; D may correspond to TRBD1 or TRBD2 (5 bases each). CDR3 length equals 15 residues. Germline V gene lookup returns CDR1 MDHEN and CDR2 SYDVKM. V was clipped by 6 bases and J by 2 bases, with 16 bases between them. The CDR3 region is CASSLRGPSQETQYF. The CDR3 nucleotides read TGTGCCAGCAGCCTGAGGGGCCCCTCACAAGAGACCCAGTACTTC.